This T cell receptor (beta chain) originates from a study of OX40 agonist ivuxolimab in advanced cancers. As for the study more broadly: Ivuxolimab, which targeted the costimulatory receptor OX40 (CD134), was an agonistic, fully human IgG2 monoclonal antibody. Intravenous ivuxolimab was administered to patients every 2 weeks at six dose levels: 0.01, 0.1, 0.3, 1.5, 3 and 10 mg/kg. Of the approximately 50 patients in dose escalation, approximately 20 had hepatocellular carcinoma, roughly 15 had melanoma, 9 had renal cell carcinoma and 9 had head and neck cancer. The dose-escalation cohort was about 83% male with a mean age of 60 years, ranging from 23 to 79. Patients were allowed to have had prior anti-PD-1, anti-PD-L1 or anti-CTLA-4 therapy, and 40% of the dose-escalation patients had previously received checkpoint inhibitors. Partial responses were achieved by three dose-escalation patients, of whom one had hepatocellular carcinoma and two had cutaneous melanoma. The purpose of peripheral TCRbeta sequencing was to test whether ivuxolimab changed TCR sequence diversity and led to clonal T-cell expansion. The paper covers the monotherapy dose-escalation part of the phase I ivuxolimab trial, which included N of about 50 patients.

Broad study findings and their caveats: Antigen specificity was not determined for the clonally expanded peripheral T cells. Low levels of normalized T-cell clonal expansion were also seen in some nonresponding patients. In the 0.1-3.0 mg/kg groups, partial responders were among the patients with the lowest normalized peripheral clonal expansion, particularly in CD8+ T cells. After ivuxolimab, more expanded clones were found on average in CD8+ T cells than in CD4+ T cells. At doses of 0.1 to 3.0 mg/kg, clonal expansion of both CD4+ and CD8+ blood T cells was observed from baseline to week 6.

On this clone itself: Its antigen target is currently unknown. Per-base qualities were not stored, and no clone one base away is much larger.

Genomic DNA was isolated from the sorted cells so that the TCRbeta CDR3 region could be sequenced. TCRbeta CDR3 regions were sequenced using the immunoSEQ Assay. The table comes from immuneACCESS by way of TCRdb, which keeps in-frame sequences with V and J called. Part of the clones is missing from these tables; in studies checked, under half for an unresolved V gene and the rest for unknown reasons. The sample contains about 62,000 clones, 79% of them found a single time. The ten largest clones add up to around 9.9% of the sample. Patients with autoimmune disease history or receiving systemic immunosuppression were excluded from the trial. Peripheral blood for TCR sequencing was collected from all dose cohorts at baseline, on cycle 4 day 1, and on cycle 7 day 1. The samples were drawn from a first-in-human, open-label, multicenter phase I dose-escalation trial of ivuxolimab. Adults with locally advanced or metastatic melanoma, renal cell carcinoma, hepatocellular carcinoma or head and neck squamous cell carcinoma were enrolled in the trial. Before TCR sequencing, CD4+ and CD8+ T cells were separately sorted from peripheral blood.

Material: CD4+ or CD8+ T cells sorted from blood, obtained in a trial of the OX40 agonist ivuxolimab. The TCR originated in an adult with an advanced solid tumor such as melanoma, head and neck, liver or kidney cancer.

The sequenced DNA is TGTGCCAGCAGCTTAGGTCTAGCCAACCAAGAGACCCAGTACTTC. It codes for CASSLGLANQETQYF. This receptor chain uses TRBV7-8 and TRBJ2-5; the best D guess is TRBD2, with 5 bases matching. The junction shows trimming of 1 base on V and 0 bases on J, plus 9 bases between the germline ends. Looking up the germline V gene yields CDR1 SGHVS and CDR2 FQNEAQ. The CDR3 numbers 15 residues from cysteine through phenylalanine. Just the 45-base CDR3 DNA is kept, in frame starting at base 1. This CDR3, with the reference TRBV7-8 and TRBJ2-5 proteins standing in past its ends, gives the full variable domain GAGVSQSPRYKVAKRGQDVALRCDPISGHVSLFWYQQALGQGPEFLTYFQNEAQLDKSGLPSDRFFAERPEGSVSTLKIQRTQQEDSAVYLCASSLGLANQETQYFGPGTRLLVL.